This section outlines one T cell receptor (beta chain) sequence together with its context. Its target is not known. The sample comes from a study of shared clonotypes between healthy human individuals. Healthy HIV-negative adults without recent acute infections or vaccinations served as donors. The authors distributed each subset's genomic DNA evenly over several immunoSEQ plates. Replicate PCRs for sorted subsets used 200 ng DNA; this equaled about 30,000 T cell genomes. The assay was immunoSEQ multiplex PCR, and TCRdb's table has in-frame clones only and misses some. Here the sample spans some 2,500,000 clones, 85% to 95% being singletons. Whole-study results and caveats: Several donors shared approximately 5% of their naive CD4 clonotypes.

With V trimmed by 7 bases and J by 5 bases, 11 bases remained unmatched. Germline V gene data show CDR1 as SNHLY and CDR2 as FYNNEI. CDR3 length: 15 residues. The TCR was taken from a man in his late teens or twenties in good health. Some clones in this sample may be carry-over from other donors' samples. The rearrangement uses TRBV2 and TRBJ2-5; TRBD1 matches at 9 bases. The material sequenced was naive CD4+ T cells from PBMCs. The subset was: CD45RA+ positively selected. CDR3 loop: CASNKDRGGLETQYF. The CDR3 DNA is TGTGCCAGCAATAAGGACAGGGGAGGTTTGGAGACCCAGTACTTC.